These 7 T cell receptor beta chains came from one sample sequenced in a study of regulatory T cells in long-lasting Graves disease. Stated time point: persistent/refractory GD, antithyroid drugs over 5 years with positive TRAb. Extracted RNA from PBMCs served as the source of the TCR library. To make TCR beta libraries, researchers used iRepertoire HTBI primers and Arm-PCR of CDR3 regions. TCRdb used MiXCR to reprocess the multiplex PCR reads, holding one entry per CDR3 protein. The data contain 400,000 or so distinct CDR3 sequences, around 24% of them singletons. Sequencing was performed on peripheral blood mononuclear cells (PBMCs), taken when the disease was refractory, from a patient treated with antithyroid drugs. The receptors here all came from a female donor with Graves disease.

J is TRBJ1-5 and V is TRBV24-1, with D unclear. Germline V CDR1 and CDR2: KGHDR, SFDVKD. V shed 4 bases and J shed 7 bases, with 13 bases lying between them. The CDR3 sequence is 14 residues long. The CDR3 bases are TGTGCCACCAGTGAGAGCGGGGTTCGGCAGCCCCAGCATTTT. Protein sequence: CATSESGVRQPQHF.

The rearrangement links TRBV6-5 to TRBJ1-2, with 8 bases that match TRBD1. Germline values: CDR1 MNHEY, CDR2 SVGAGI. V lost 2 bases and J lost 1; bases outside the gene matches: 3. The CDR3 covers 15 residues. This CDR3 reads CASSYGQGVNYGYTF. CDR3 coding DNA: TGTGCCAGCAGTTACGGACAGGGAGTTAACTATGGCTACACCTTC.

This clonotype occurred a few times. The chain combines TRBV9 with TRBJ2-7; D might be TRBD1 or TRBD2, each matching 5 bases. Germline CDR1 reads SGDLS; CDR2 reads YYNGEE. V was trimmed by 3 bases and J by 1 base, leaving 11 bases between them. This CDR3 comprises 14 residues. CDR3 sequence: CASSDGTVSYEQYF. The DNA of the CDR3 is TGTGCCAGCAGCGACGGGACGGTATCCTACGAGCAGTACTTC.

This chain uses TRBV4-1 with TRBJ2-7, with D perhaps given as TRBD1 or TRBD2 (5 bases each). The CDR3 spans 15 residues. The V gene's germline CDR1 is MGHRA and CDR2 YSYEKL. V was pared by 4 bases and J by 5 bases, with 18 bases between. CDR3: CASSLNRAEGNEQYF. For the CDR3, the DNA is TGCGCCAGCAGCCTTAACCGGGCCGAGGGGAACGAGCAGTACTTC.

This clonotype was observed many times. The rearrangement joins TRBV3-1 to TRBJ2-7; D is undetermined. CDR3 size: 12 residues. CDR1 is LGHDT, CDR2 YNNKEL, per germline (reference sequence). V was pared by 2 bases and J by 4 bases, with 6 bases between. CDR3 region: CASSQSPYEQYF. The DNA of the CDR3 is TGTGCCAGCAGCCAATCCCCGTACGAGCAGTACTTC.

This clonotype was picked up many times. The chain joins TRBV20-1 to TRBJ1-2, with 7 positions matching TRBD1. The junction had 8 bases not matched to a gene; V was cut back by 4 bases and J by 0 bases. The CDR3 has 15 residues. From germline, CDR1 is DFQATT and CDR2 SNEGSKA (reference sequence). The CDR3 loop is CSANLQGRSNYGYTF. CDR3 coding DNA: TGCAGTGCTAACTTACAGGGGCGATCTAACTATGGCTACACCTTC.

This clonotype was counted a few times. J is TRBJ2-7 and V is TRBV9; no clear D gene. The CDR3 is made up of 15 amino acids. The V and J ends lost 0 bases and 5 bases respectively, with 15 bases between them. Germline V lookup: CDR1 SGDLS, CDR2 YYNGEE. In nucleotides, the CDR3 is TGTGCCAGCAGCGTAGGTGGAGTTGTCTTGGACGAGCAGTACTTC. Amino acids: CASSVGGVVLDEQYF.